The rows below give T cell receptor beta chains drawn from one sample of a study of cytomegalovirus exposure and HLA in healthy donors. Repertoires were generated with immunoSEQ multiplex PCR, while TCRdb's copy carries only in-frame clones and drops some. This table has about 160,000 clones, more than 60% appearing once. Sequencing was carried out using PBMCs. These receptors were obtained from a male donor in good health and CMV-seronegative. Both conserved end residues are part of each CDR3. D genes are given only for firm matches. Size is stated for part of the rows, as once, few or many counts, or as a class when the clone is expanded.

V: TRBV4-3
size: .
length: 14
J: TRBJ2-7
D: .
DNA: TGCGCCAGCAGCCAAACGGCAGGGACCTACGAGCAGTACTTC
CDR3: CASSQTAGTYEQYF

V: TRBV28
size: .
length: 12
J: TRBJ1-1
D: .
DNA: TGTGCCAGCAGTTTAAGAACGGGGGGAGCTTTCTTT
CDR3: CASSLRTGGAFF

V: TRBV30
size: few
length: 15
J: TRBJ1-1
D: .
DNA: TGTGCCTGGAGTGGGTTGTGGGCAATGAACACTGAAGCTTTCTTT
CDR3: CAWSGLWAMNTEAFF

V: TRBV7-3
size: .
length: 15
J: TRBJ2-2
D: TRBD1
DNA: TGTGCCAGCAGCTTACCCAGGGGGATGGACGGGGAGCTGTTTTTT
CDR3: CASSLPRGMDGELFF

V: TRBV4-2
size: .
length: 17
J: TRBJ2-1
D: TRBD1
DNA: TGTGCCAGCAGCCAATCGACAGGGGGCTCGTTCTACAATGAGCAGTTCTTC
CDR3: CASSQSTGGSFYNEQFF

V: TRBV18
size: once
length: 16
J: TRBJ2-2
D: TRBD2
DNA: TGTGCCAGCTCACCACCTAGCGGGGGCAACACCGGGGAGCTGTTTTTT
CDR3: CASSPPSGGNTGELFF

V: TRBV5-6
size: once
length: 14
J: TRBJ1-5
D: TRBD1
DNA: TGTGCCAGCAGCTTCGGGACAGCGAATCAGCCCCAGCATTTT
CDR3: CASSFGTANQPQHF

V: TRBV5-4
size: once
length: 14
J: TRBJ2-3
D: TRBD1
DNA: TGTGCCAGCAGCGACCGACAGGGAGCAGATACGCAGTATTTT
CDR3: CASSDRQGADTQYF

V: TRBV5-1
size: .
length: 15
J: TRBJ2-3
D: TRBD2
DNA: TGCGCCAGCAGCATTAGCGGGGGGGCCGGAGATACGCAGTATTTT
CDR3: CASSISGGAGDTQYF

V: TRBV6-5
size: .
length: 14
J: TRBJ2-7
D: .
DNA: TGTGCCAGCAGTTACGGTTCCAGGATGTACGAGCAGTACTTC
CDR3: CASSYGSRMYEQYF

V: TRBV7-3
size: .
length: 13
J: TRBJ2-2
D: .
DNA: TGTGCCAGCAGCTTCAAGGGGACCGGGGAGCTGTTTTTT
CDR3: CASSFKGTGELFF

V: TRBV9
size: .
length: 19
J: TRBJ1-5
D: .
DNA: TGTGCCAGCAGCGCCCAAGGAAAAGAGACAAGTTGGAGCAATCAGCCCCAGCATTTT
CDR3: CASSAQGKETSWSNQPQHF

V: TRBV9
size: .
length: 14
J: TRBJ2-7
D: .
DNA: TGTGCCAGCACCGCTGGGGGGTCGGGGGACGAGCAGTACTTC
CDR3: CASTAGGSGDEQYF

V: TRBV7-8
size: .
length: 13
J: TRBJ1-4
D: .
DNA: TGTGCCAGCAGTTTTCGGGGGAATGAAAAACTGTTTTTT
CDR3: CASSFRGNEKLFF

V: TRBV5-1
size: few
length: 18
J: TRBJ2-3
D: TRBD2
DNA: TGCGCCAGCAGCTTGGACGGGACTAGCGGGAGTAGGACAGATACGCAGTATTTT
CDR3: CASSLDGTSGSRTDTQYF

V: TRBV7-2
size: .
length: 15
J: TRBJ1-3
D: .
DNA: TGTGCCAGCAGCCCCCCGGGTGTCTCTGGAAACACCATATATTTT
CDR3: CASSPPGVSGNTIYF

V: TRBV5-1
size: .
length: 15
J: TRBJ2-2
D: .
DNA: TGCGCCAGCAGCCGAAGCGGAGGAGACACCGGGGAGCTGTTTTTT
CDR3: CASSRSGGDTGELFF

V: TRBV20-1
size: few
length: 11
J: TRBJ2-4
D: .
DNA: TGCAGTGCTAGAGATAAGAGGTTAGAGTACTTC
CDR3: CSARDKRLEYF

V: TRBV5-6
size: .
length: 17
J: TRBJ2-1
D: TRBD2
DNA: TGTGCCAGCAGCTTTACTAGCGGGACCCGCTCCTACAATGAGCAGTTCTTC
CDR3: CASSFTSGTRSYNEQFF

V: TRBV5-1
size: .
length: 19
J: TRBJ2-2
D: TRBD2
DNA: TGCGCCAGCAGCTTGCAAATCGGACTAGCGGGGAAGAACACCGGGGAGCTGTTTTTT
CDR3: CASSLQIGLAGKNTGELFF

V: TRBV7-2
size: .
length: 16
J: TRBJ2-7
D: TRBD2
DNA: TGTGCCAGCAGCCCTCCCCGACTAGCGGGAGAGTACGAGCAGTACTTC
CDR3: CASSPPRLAGEYEQYF

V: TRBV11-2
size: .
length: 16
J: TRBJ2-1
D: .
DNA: TGTGCCAGCAGCTGGCAGGGACACAGCTCCTACAATGAGCAGTTCTTC
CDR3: CASSWQGHSSYNEQFF

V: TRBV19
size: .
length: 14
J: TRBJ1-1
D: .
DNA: TGTGCCAGTAGCCACGGGTTGGGGAACACTGAAGCTTTCTTT
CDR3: CASSHGLGNTEAFF

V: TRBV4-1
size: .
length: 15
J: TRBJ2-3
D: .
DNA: TGCGCCAGCAGCCAAGAACTCTGGAGCGCAGATACGCAGTATTTT
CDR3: CASSQELWSADTQYF

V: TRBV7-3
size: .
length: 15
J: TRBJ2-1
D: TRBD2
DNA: TGTGCCAGCAGCTTAGGGACTAGCGGGAAAAGTGAGCAGTTCTTC
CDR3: CASSLGTSGKSEQFF